This entry lists 28 T cell receptor beta chains sequenced from one sample in a study of blood T cell repertoires in COVID-19. Only in-frame clones appear in the TCRdb table, and some are missing; sequencing was by immunoSEQ multiplex PCR. In the table there are some 270,000 clones, over 75% of which are singletons. Input material: PBMCs or T cells enriched from blood (not recorded which). These receptors came from a woman aged 45-65 years with acute COVID-19.

This clone showed up just once. The rearrangement joins TRBV7-2 to TRBJ1-2; 11 positions agree with TRBD1. J lost 4 bases, V lost 6 bases, and 7 bases had no gene match. Germline values: CDR1 SGHTA, CDR2 FQGNSA. CDR3 length: 15 residues. The DNA for the CDR3 is TGTGCCAGCAGATTTACCGGGACAGGGGGCTATGGCTACACCTTC. It is translated as CASRFTGTGGYGYTF.

The chain employs TRBV7-3 and TRBJ2-1, with TRBD2 matching over 8 bases. V dropped 0 bases and J dropped 5; count of bases not matched to a gene: 3. The CDR3 runs 15 residues. Germline CDR1 is SGHTA and CDR2 is FQGTGA. Written as DNA, the CDR3 is TGTGCCAGCAGCTTAACTAGCGGGGCAAACAATGAGCAGTTCTTC. This codes for CASSLTSGANNEQFF.

With regard to this clone: The same CDR3 is also encoded by other DNA sequences in this sample. The genes are TRBV6-5 and TRBJ2-5; possible D gene TRBD2, 5 bases. The CDR3 is 12 amino acids. Germline loops: CDR1 MNHEY, CDR2 SVGAGI. V was pared by 0 bases and J by 8 bases, with 7 bases between. CDR3: CASSYSRETQYF. The DNA for the CDR3 is TGTGCCAGCAGTTACTCGAGGGAAACCCAGTACTTC.

The rearrangement links TRBV18 to TRBJ1-1; D remains unclear. Germline V gives CDR1 KGHSH, CDR2 LQKENI. This CDR3 is 15 amino acids long. V dropped 3 bases and J dropped 1 base, with 12 bases sitting between them. In DNA form, the CDR3 reads TGTGCCAGCTCACCTCCGGGGAACGCGAACACTGAAGCTTTCTTT. Protein sequence: CASSPPGNANTEAFF.

V usage is TRBV15 and J usage is TRBJ1-4, with 7 bases that match TRBD1. Germline trimming cut 0 bases from V and 4 bases from J; bases unmatched to any gene: 5. The CDR3 is 16 residues long. The germline V gene has CDR1 LNHNV and CDR2 YYDKDF (reference sequence). The CDR3 bases are TGTGCCACCAGCAGAGATGGGGACAGCTATAATGAAAAACTGTTTTTT. This sequence encodes CATSRDGDSYNEKLFF. Looking up the rest from reference TRBV15 and TRBJ1-4 gives the full variable domain: DAMVIQNPRYQVTQFGKPVTLSCSQTLNHNVMYWYQQKSSQAPKLLFHYYDKDFNNEADTPDNFQSRRPNTSFCFLDIRSPGLGDTAMYLCATSRDGDSYNEKLFFGSGTQLSVL.

The genes are TRBV29-1 and TRBJ1-2; TRBD1 matches 7 bases. The V gene end was trimmed by 7 bases and the J gene end by 2 bases; junction bases not matched to a gene: 4. There are 12 residues in the CDR3. Germline-derived CDR1 and CDR2 are SQVTM and ANQGSEA. The CDR3, as DNA: TGCAGCGCTGGGACAGCCAACTATGGCTACACCTTC. This gives the protein CSAGTANYGYTF.

V gene TRBV27 combines with J gene TRBJ2-1, with 11 bases aligning to TRBD2. Germline V CDR1 and CDR2: MNHEY, SMNVEV (reference sequence). Trimming took 4 bases from V and 8 from J; bases not matched to a gene: 7. The CDR3 is 15 amino acids. In nucleotides, the CDR3 is TGTGCCAGCAGTTCCTTAGCGGGGGGGGTTGATGAGCAGTTCTTC. As protein: CASSSLAGGVDEQFF.

The DNA of the CDR3 is TGTGCCAGCAGTGATTGGGGCCTTGGCTACACCTTC. Translation gives CASSDWGLGYTF. This chain connects TRBV2 to TRBJ1-2; a weak D match, TRBD1 (5 bases). This CDR3 comprises 12 residues. V lost 3 bases, J lost 7 bases, and 9 bases lay in between. Germline lookup yields CDR1 SNHLY and CDR2 FYNNEI.

V is TRBV30 and J is TRBJ1-1; possible D gene TRBD1, 5 bases. The V gene lost 3 bases and the J gene lost 4 bases, with 12 bases spanning the gap. The CDR3 has 13 residues. Germline CDR1 and CDR2: GTSNPN and SVGIG (reference sequence). CDR3 sequence (DNA): TGTGCCTGGAGCCAGTCCGGGGGCACTGAAGCTTTCTTT. It translates to CAWSQSGGTEAFF.

This clone has only a few counts. This sequence joins TRBV7-6 and TRBJ2-5; TRBD2 matches at 12 bases. This CDR3 region has 17 residues. The J segment lost 2 bases and the V segment lost 1 base, leaving 5 bases of the junction unmatched. Germline values: CDR1 SGHVS, CDR2 FNYEAQ. The CDR3, as DNA: TGTGCCAGCAGCTTAGGACTAGCGGGGGCAAAACAAGAGACCCAGTACTTC. Translated, it gives CASSLGLAGAKQETQYF.

V usage is TRBV10-3 and J usage is TRBJ1-5, with D possibly matching TRBD1 (6 bases). V was trimmed by 0 bases and J by 7 bases, leaving 7 bases between them. CDR1 is ENHRY and CDR2 is SYGVKD in the germline V gene. The CDR3 covers 13 residues. CDR3 in amino acids: CAISESQGQPQHF. Here the CDR3 DNA reads TGTGCCATCAGTGAGTCTCAGGGGCAGCCCCAGCATTTT.

The chain has TRBV11-3 and TRBJ1-3; D ambiguous. This CDR3 has 14 amino acids. V lost 3 bases to trimming and J lost 4 bases, with 10 bases between them. Germline V lookup: CDR1 SGHNT, CDR2 YENEEA. The CDR3 DNA reads as TGTGCCAGCAGCTTCGGTTCGTCCGGAAACACCATATATTTT. Amino acid sequence: CASSFGSSGNTIYF.

The V and J genes are TRBV6-5 and TRBJ2-7, with 11 bases that match TRBD2. Germline CDR1 is MNHEY and CDR2 is SVGAGI. The trim removed 6 bases at V and 3 bases at J, leaving 4 bases unmatched. This CDR3 comprises 14 residues. The CDR3 here is CASSLGLAGYEQYF. In nucleotides, the CDR3 is TGTGCCAGCAGCCTCGGACTAGCGGGCTACGAGCAGTACTTC.

V gene TRBV18 combines with J gene TRBJ2-7; TRBD1 agrees at 9 bases. The CDR3 sequence is 14 residues long. V was clipped by 4 bases and J by 7 bases; unmatched bases: 8. The V gene's germline CDR1 is KGHSH and CDR2 LQKENI. CDR3 DNA: TGTGCCAGCTCACTTAAACAGGGGGCGGATGAGCAGTACTTC. This gives the protein CASSLKQGADEQYF.

The chain recombines TRBV2 with TRBJ1-2; D possibly corresponds to TRBD1 (5 bases). V lost 9 bases to trimming and J lost 5 bases, with 19 bases between them. The germline V gene has CDR1 SNHLY and CDR2 FYNNEI. The CDR3 is 14 amino acids. CDR3 protein: CASTPTTAAYGYTF. In nucleotides, the CDR3 is TGTGCCAGTACTCCGACGACAGCTGCTTATGGCTACACCTTC.

This clone was detected a few times. The V gene is TRBV9, the J gene TRBJ1-4; D gene uncertain. Trimming left V 0 bases short and J 7 bases short, with 19 bases between. CDR3 length: 17 amino acids. Germline CDR1 is SGDLS and CDR2 is YYNGEE. CDR3 sequence (DNA): TGTGCCAGCAGCGTAGTGGGTACGGAGGATTGGAGTGAAAAACTGTTTTTT. Translated: CASSVVGTEDWSEKLFF.

The V call is TRBV12-1, the J call TRBJ2-1; TRBD2 is the table's D call, not checked against the DNA. TRBV12-1 is given as a pseudogene. The CDR3 contains 19 residues. The CDR3 sequence: CASSPGLAGGFSSYNEQFF. The DNA of the CDR3 is TGTGCCAGCAGCCCCGGACTAGCGGGGGGCTTTAGCTCCTACAATGAGCAGTTCTTC.

The chain combines TRBV27 with TRBJ1-1, with TRBD1 as a possible D gene (6 bases). The CDR3 extends over 14 amino acids. Germline V lookup: CDR1 MNHEY, CDR2 SMNVEV (reference sequence). The V and J ends lost 3 bases and 4 bases respectively, with 12 bases between them. The chain's CDR3 is CASSLAGEGTEAFF. The CDR3 region has the DNA TGTGCCAGCAGTTTGGCAGGGGAAGGCACTGAAGCTTTCTTT.

V is TRBV27 and J is TRBJ2-7; a possible D gene is TRBD2 (6 bases). V was shortened by 0 bases and J by 0 bases, with 12 bases between the two germline ends. The CDR3 has 16 residues. Germline values: CDR1 MNHEY, CDR2 SMNVEV (reference sequence). CDR3 residues: CASSLSTASASYEQYF. The DNA for the CDR3 is TGTGCCAGCAGTTTATCGACCGCTAGCGCCTCCTACGAGCAGTACTTC.

The chain couples TRBV9 to TRBJ1-3; no definite D call. Trimming left V 4 bases short and J 7 bases short, with 9 bases between. CDR1 and CDR2 from the germline V gene are SGDLS and YYNGEE. CDR3 length equals 12 residues. CDR3 nucleotides: TGTGCCAGCAGCCCCGGTCGGAACACCATATATTTT. Its translation is CASSPGRNTIYF.

This rearrangement joins TRBV18 to TRBJ1-4, with D maybe TRBD1 (6 bases). V lost 3 bases to trimming and J lost 6 bases, with 14 bases between them. Germline CDR1 is KGHSH and CDR2 is LQKENI. The CDR3 consists of 15 residues. The CDR3: CASSPMGHLDEKLFF. The CDR3 DNA reads TGTGCCAGCTCACCTATGGGACATTTGGATGAAAAACTGTTTTTT.

As DNA, the CDR3 is TGTGCCAGTACGGGCGGAGGCACTGAGCAGTTCTTC. This encodes CASTGGGTEQFF. The chain has TRBV19 and TRBJ2-1, with D tentatively TRBD2 (5 bases). Per the germline V gene, CDR1 is LNHDA and CDR2 is SQIVND (reference sequence). Trimming removed 7 bases from V and 9 bases from J, with 13 bases in between. This CDR3 has 12 amino acids. The full variable domain, in which reference TRBV19 and TRBJ2-1 provide the parts outside the CDR3, is DGGITQSPKYLFRKEGQNVTLSCEQNLNHDAMYWYRQDPGQGLRLIYYSQIVNDFQKGDIAEGYSVSREKKESFPLTVTSAQKNPTAFYLCASTGGGTEQFFGPGTRLTVL.

This chain links TRBV9 with TRBJ1-1; maybe TRBD1 (6 bases). V lost 2 bases and J 2 bases, leaving 16 bases between the germline ends. The length of the CDR3 is 16 residues. CDR1 and CDR2 from the germline V gene are SGDLS and YYNGEE. The CDR3 coding sequence is TGTGCCAGCAGCGTGGGGTCCGACAGGCTTAACACTGAAGCTTTCTTT. It is translated as CASSVGSDRLNTEAFF.

The chain has TRBV14 and TRBJ1-2; D is possibly TRBD1 (5 bases). The germline V gene has CDR1 SGHDN and CDR2 FVKESK. The V end lost 6 bases, the J end lost 3 bases, and 11 bases lay between the germline ends. The CDR3 consists of 13 residues. CDR3 amino acids: CASSRDSYYGYTF. In DNA form, the CDR3 reads TGTGCCAGCAGTCGAGACAGCTACTATGGCTACACCTTC.

J is TRBJ1-3 and V is TRBV5-1; 9 bases are shared with TRBD1. J gave up 0 bases and V 4 bases, and 8 bases lay outside the gene matches. The CDR3 is 17 amino acids. Per germline, CDR1 SGHRS and CDR2 YFSETQ. CDR3 in amino acids: CASSAGTGLLSGNTIYF. In DNA, the CDR3 is TGCGCCAGCAGCGCCGGGACAGGGCTTCTCTCTGGAAACACCATATATTTT.

V and J are TRBV6-6 and TRBJ2-1; 9 bases align to TRBD1. With 6 bases clipped from V and 9 bases from J, the junction kept 12 bases outside the gene matches. The V gene's germline CDR1 is MNHNY and CDR2 SVGAGI (reference sequence). The CDR3 covers 15 residues. DNA for the CDR3: TGTGCCAGCAGCCACGAGGGGACAGGGTACTTTGAGCAGTTCTTC. This codes for CASSHEGTGYFEQFF.

The chain is built from TRBV5-1 and TRBJ2-4; a weak D match, TRBD1 (7 bases). CDR3 length: 16 amino acids. Germline CDR1 SGHRS, CDR2 YFSETQ. V was trimmed by 0 bases and J by 5 bases, leaving 15 bases between them. CDR3 nucleotide sequence: TGCGCCAGCAGCTTGGCCTGGAGGGGGCAAGAAAACATTCAGTACTTC. This gives the protein CASSLAWRGQENIQYF.

This clone was observed once. The CDR3 DNA sequence: TGCGCCAGCAGCCAAGAAGAGACAGGCGGCAATGAGCAGTTCTTC. Translation: CASSQEETGGNEQFF. The chain recombines TRBV4-1 with TRBJ2-1; tentative D call: TRBD1 (6 bases). Germline V CDR1 and CDR2: MGHRA, YSYEKL. V was cut by 0 bases and J by 6 bases, with 12 bases left in between. CDR3 size: 15 residues.